This TCR beta chain was captured in a study of cytotoxic CD8 clonotypes in ibrutinib-treated CLL. V lost 3 bases and J lost 3, with 17 bases in between. Germline assignment: CDR1 SEHNR and CDR2 FQNEAQ (reference sequence). CDR3 size: 17 residues. Findings of the study overall: Clonality showed a rise at ibrutinib response that reversed toward baseline at progression.

Of note for this clone: The antigen remains unidentified.

Produced via immunoSEQ multiplex PCR; TCRdb's table is partial and in-frame only. The data show 76,000 or so clones, around four fifths seen once. This TCR came from a human donor with chronic lymphocytic leukemia. This material consisted of PBMCs, taken after 24 months of ibrutinib treatment. The rearrangement joins TRBV7-9 to TRBJ1-4; D call uncertain. The CDR3 protein is CASSFSGSSAANEKLFF. The CDR3 nucleotides are TGTGCCAGCAGCTTTAGTGGGTCCTCCGCGGCTAATGAAAAACTGTTTTTT.